These 3 T cell receptor beta chains came from one sample sequenced in a study of blood T cells in healthy people across ages. Then a second PCR, running roughly 7 to 12 cycles, was carried out with a sample-barcoded 5' primer and a J-beta primer mix. Each CDR3 protein is one row after TCRdb ran MiXCR on the 5' RACE reads. The sample shows roughly 730,000 distinct CDR3 sequences, 56% of them seen only once. Sequences were obtained from blood. Receptor source: a middle-aged man in good health.

This chain links TRBV7-3 with TRBJ2-1; D is ambiguous. The CDR3 runs to 14 residues. Germline V gene data show CDR1 as SGHTA and CDR2 as FQGTGA. Trimming removed 2 bases at V and 2 bases at J, with 7 bases between. The CDR3 DNA reads TGTGCCAGCAGCTTATCCCAAGCCTACAATGAGCAGTTCTTC. This sequence encodes CASSLSQAYNEQFF. Full variable domain (missing parts from reference TRBV7-3 and TRBJ2-1): GAGVSQTPSNKVTEKGKYVELRCDPISGHTALYWYRQSLGQGPEFLIYFQGTGAADDSGLPNDRFFAVRPEGSVSTLKIQRTERGDSAVYLCASSLSQAYNEQFFGPGTRLTVL.

The rearrangement uses TRBV24-1 and TRBJ2-1; D may be TRBD2 (5 bases). With the DNA end fitting TRBJ2-7 better, the J assignment may be wrong. The germline CDR1 and CDR2 sequences are KGHDR and SFDVKD. This CDR3 is built from 13 residues. The CDR3 DNA sequence: TGTGCCACCAGTGGCCGCCGGGGAGATGAGCAGTACTTC. Translating it yields CATSGRRGDEQYF.

The chain uses TRBV3-1 and TRBJ1-2; D is uncertain. Trimming shortened V by 2 bases and J by 3 bases, and 7 bases separated the two germline ends. Germline V gene data show CDR1 as LGHDT and CDR2 as YNNKEL (reference sequence). This CDR3 region has 13 residues. CDR3 nucleotide sequence: TGTGCCAGCAGCCAAAGAGCAGACTATGGCTACACCTTC. Protein product: CASSQRADYGYTF. Complete variable domain (other parts from reference TRBV3-1 and TRBJ1-2): DTAVSQTPKYLVTQMGNDKSIKCEQNLGHDTMYWYKQDSKKFLKIMFSYNNKELIINETVPNRFSPKSPDKAHLNLHINSLELGDSAVYFCASSQRADYGYTFGSGTRLTVV.